The 29 T cell receptor beta chains listed next were all sequenced from one sample in a study of patients and donors after allogeneic stem cell transplantation. In TCRdb, the RT-PCR reads were re-called with MiXCR into one record per CDR3 protein. The table shows roughly 880,000 distinct CDR3 sequences, with approximately 18% occurring only once. Specimen: blood, either unsorted or a sorted T cell fraction (not recorded which). Receptors were obtained from a human donor who was either an allogeneic HSCT recipient or a stem cell or donor lymphocyte infusion donor (not recorded which). It is not recorded whose cells these are; they may come from a transplant donor.

This clonotype showed up just a few times. This rearrangement joins TRBV7-8 to TRBJ1-4; 8 nucleotides line up with TRBD1. CDR1 is SGHVS, CDR2 FQNEAQ, per germline. V lost 5 bases and J lost 4; bases outside the gene matches: 3. The CDR3 consists of 14 residues. CDR3 sequence (DNA): TGTGCCAGCAGCCACGACAGGGGTAATGAAAAACTGTTTTTT. It encodes CASSHDRGNEKLFF.

This clonotype was observed a handful of times. The chain recombines TRBV10-3 with TRBJ2-7; 7 nucleotides align to TRBD2. The length of the CDR3 is 13 residues. CDR1 and CDR2 from the germline V gene are ENHRY and SYGVKD. The J segment lost 3 bases and the V segment lost 10 bases, leaving 9 bases of the junction unmatched. This CDR3 is CATSGIPDYEQYF. The DNA for the CDR3 is TGTGCCACGAGCGGGATCCCCGACTACGAGCAGTACTTC.

The chain uses TRBV4-2 and TRBJ2-1, with 10 positions matching TRBD2. The V gene end was trimmed by 4 bases and the J gene end by 2 bases; junction bases not matched to a gene: 5. CDR3 length: 16 residues. In germline, CDR1 is LGHNA, CDR2 YNFKEQ. The DNA for the CDR3 is TGTGCCAGCAGCCCCACTAGCGGGGTAGCCTACAATGAGCAGTTCTTC. Protein: CASSPTSGVAYNEQFF.

This rearrangement joins TRBV20-1 to TRBJ2-7, with 12 bases aligning to TRBD2. The CDR3 is 14 amino acids. With V trimmed by 5 bases and J by 5 bases, 7 bases remained unmatched. Germline V gene sequence: CDR1 DFQATT, CDR2 SNEGSKA (reference sequence). The CDR3 spells CSASRLAGENEQYF. DNA of the CDR3: TGCAGTGCTTCCCGACTAGCGGGAGAAAACGAGCAGTACTTC.

This clonotype was counted only a few times. This chain uses TRBV7-3 with TRBJ2-2, with a weak D call TRBD1 (6 bases). The ends were cut back, 4 bases at V and 4 bases at J, with 16 bases in the middle. The CDR3 is 16 amino acids. Germline CDR1 is SGHTA and CDR2 is FQGTGA. The CDR3: CASSSMTGGGTGELFF. DNA of the CDR3: TGTGCCAGCAGCTCCATGACAGGTGGTGGCACCGGGGAGCTGTTTTTT.

The chain recombines TRBV6-5 with TRBJ2-7, with 15 bases lining up with TRBD2. Germline V gene sequence: CDR1 MNHEY, CDR2 SVGAGI. Trimming took 4 bases from V and 2 from J; bases not matched to a gene: 9. The CDR3 loop spans 18 amino acids. CDR3 in DNA: TGTGCCAGCAGTTCCGGACTAGCGGGGGGGCCTCTCCCCTACGAGCAGTACTTC. Translating it yields CASSSGLAGGPLPYEQYF.

The chain links TRBV18 to TRBJ2-2, with TRBD2 matching 9 bases. Trimming removed 3 bases from V and 0 bases from J; junction bases left unmatched: 2. The CDR3 runs 16 residues. Germline CDR1 and CDR2: KGHSH and LQKENI. The CDR3 reads CASSPTSGANTGELFF. CDR3 coding DNA: TGTGCCAGCTCACCGACTAGCGGTGCGAACACCGGGGAGCTGTTTTTT.

This clonotype was seen once. The rearrangement links TRBV6-1 to TRBJ2-1, with 10 bases aligning to TRBD1. CDR1 is MNHNS, CDR2 SASEGT, per germline. V lost 8 bases and J lost 4; bases outside the gene matches: 5. The CDR3 spans 14 residues. CDR3 sequence (DNA): TGTGCCAGCGGCGGGACAGGGGCGTACAATGAGCAGTTCTTC. This sequence encodes CASGGTGAYNEQFF.

At least ten counts were recorded for this clonotype. The CDR3 DNA is TGTGCCAGCGTCCCGGGATCCCGAACCTTTGAAGCTTTCTTT. This sequence encodes CASVPGSRTFEAFF. The rearrangement joins TRBV12-3 or TRBV12-4 to TRBJ1-1; D gene uncertain. This CDR3 region has 14 residues. V lost 8 bases and J lost 7, with 20 bases in between.

The chain carries TRBV2 and TRBJ2-1; D ambiguous. Trimming shortened V by 4 bases and J by 0 bases, and 10 bases separated the two germline ends. CDR3 length: 15 amino acids. CDR1 and CDR2 (germline): SNHLY, FYNNEI. CDR3 in DNA: TGTGCCAGCAGTGTGTTTCAAAGCTCCTACAATGAGCAGTTCTTC. Translation gives CASSVFQSSYNEQFF.

This clonotype turned up a few times. The genes are TRBV6-2 or TRBV6-3 and TRBJ1-2; D remains ambiguous. Trimming stripped 7 bases from V and 8 bases from J, with 14 bases between. CDR3 size: 12 residues. The germline CDR1 and CDR2 sequences are MNHEY and SVGEGT. The DNA for the CDR3 is TGTGCCAGCAAGGAGGGAGTCAGGGGCTACACCTTC. Translated, it gives CASKEGVRGYTF.

The chain joins TRBV6-1 to TRBJ2-7, with D perhaps given as TRBD1 or TRBD2 (6 bases each). Looked up from germline, CDR1 is MNHNS and CDR2 is SASEGT. V gave up 8 bases and J gave up 6 bases, with 17 bases separating them. CDR3 length: 13 residues. The CDR3 spells CASWAGERAEQYF. The CDR3 DNA sequence: TGTGCCAGCTGGGCAGGGGAGCGGGCCGAGCAGTACTTC.

The CDR3 nucleotides are TGCAGTGCTAGAGATATCCGGCAAGTCGCCGAGCAGTACTTC. It is translated as CSARDIRQVAEQYF. The rearrangement joins TRBV20-1 to TRBJ2-7; D gene uncertain. Germline lookup yields CDR1 DFQATT and CDR2 SNEGSKA (reference sequence). V dropped 0 bases and J dropped 6 bases, with 15 bases sitting between them. CDR3 length equals 14 residues.

This sequence joins TRBV20-1 and TRBJ2-7; D is possibly TRBD1 (6 bases). This CDR3 has 12 residues. Deletions cut 5 bases from V and 3 bases from J, with 11 bases between. Germline V gives CDR1 DFQATT, CDR2 SNEGSKA (reference sequence). In DNA form, the CDR3 reads TGCAGTGCTCCCGTGGACAGCTACGAGCAGTACTTC. Translating gives CSAPVDSYEQYF.

The chain is built from TRBV10-3 and TRBJ2-2, with D possibly TRBD1 on 6 matching bases. V lost 6 bases to trimming and J lost 2 bases, with 13 bases between them. The length of the CDR3 is 15 residues. The germline CDR1 and CDR2 sequences are ENHRY and SYGVKD. The CDR3 loop is CAIRWDTPNTGELFF. The CDR3 DNA sequence: TGTGCCATCAGGTGGGACACCCCAAACACCGGGGAGCTGTTTTTT.

The chain carries TRBV27 and TRBJ2-7; D gene unclear. The CDR3 length is 17 residues. Germline assignment: CDR1 MNHEY and CDR2 SMNVEV (reference sequence). With 4 bases removed from V and 0 bases from J, the gap between germline ends came to 19 bases. Here the CDR3 DNA reads TGTGCCAGCAGTTCTCATCCCCGCCCCACATTCTCCTACGAGCAGTACTTC. Amino acids: CASSSHPRPTFSYEQYF.

The CDR3 region has the DNA TGTGCCAGCACCGGGACTAGTCAAGAGACCCAGTACTTC. Its translation is CASTGTSQETQYF. The rearrangement uses TRBV10-3 and TRBJ2-5, with 8 bases aligning to TRBD2. The CDR3 has 13 residues. J lost 2 bases, V lost 10 bases, and 6 bases had no gene match. Germline CDR1 ENHRY, CDR2 SYGVKD.

This clonotype was detected only a few times. V and J are TRBV20-1 and TRBJ2-7; D gene uncertain. V lost 6 bases and J 2 bases, leaving 14 bases between the germline ends. There are 13 residues in the CDR3. The germline gives CDR1 DFQATT, CDR2 SNEGSKA (reference sequence). CDR3 residues: CSAPLDETYEQYF. Here the CDR3 DNA reads TGCAGTGCCCCCTTAGACGAAACCTACGAGCAGTACTTC.

V gene TRBV4-3 combines with J gene TRBJ1-2, with no clear D. V lost 0 bases to trimming and J lost 5 bases, with 16 bases between them. The CDR3 length is 16 residues. CDR1 is LGHNA, CDR2 YSLEER, per germline. CDR3 amino acids: CASSQDTGVPFYGYTF. For the CDR3, the DNA is TGCGCCAGCAGCCAAGATACGGGAGTTCCCTTTTATGGCTACACCTTC.

The V and J genes are TRBV27 and TRBJ2-1, with 13 bases fitting TRBD2. V shed 4 bases and J 4 bases; nucleotides not matched to a gene: 10. The CDR3 spans 18 residues. The germline V gene has CDR1 MNHEY and CDR2 SMNVEV (reference sequence). The CDR3 protein is CASSSTRLAGGIYNEQFF. The CDR3 DNA reads as TGTGCCAGCAGTTCGACAAGACTAGCGGGAGGAATATACAATGAGCAGTTCTTC.

The J gene is TRBJ2-1, the V gene TRBV12-3 or TRBV12-4, with 16 bases fitting TRBD2. This CDR3 has 18 amino acids. J lost 6 bases, V lost 7 bases, and 12 bases had no gene match. CDR3 bases: TGTGCCAGCACCCCGGGACTAGCGGGGGGGAAAGGGAGCAATGAGCAGTTCTTC. Residues: CASTPGLAGGKGSNEQFF.

This chain joins TRBV6-1 and TRBJ2-3, with 10 bases lining up with TRBD2. From germline, CDR1 is MNHNS and CDR2 SASEGT. Unmatched junction bases numbered 14, after V lost 6 bases and J lost 2 bases. The CDR3 sequence is 18 residues long. CDR3 protein: CASSLVLAGLGDTDTQYF. The CDR3 bases are TGTGCCAGCAGCCTAGTACTAGCGGGGCTCGGGGACACAGATACGCAGTATTTT.

The rearrangement links TRBV28 to TRBJ2-1; TRBD2 agrees at 12 bases. Germline trimming cut 5 bases from V and 5 bases from J; bases unmatched to any gene: 4. The CDR3 length is 15 residues. Looked up from germline, CDR1 is MDHEN and CDR2 is SYDVKM. CDR3 residues: CASSPSGGVDNEQFF. The CDR3 region has the DNA TGTGCCAGCAGTCCTAGCGGGGGGGTAGACAATGAGCAGTTCTTC. The full variable domain, completed using reference TRBV28 and TRBJ2-1, is DVKVTQSSRYLVKRTGEKVFLECVQDMDHENMFWYRQDPGLGLRLIYFSYDVKMKEKGDIPEGYSVSREKKERFSLILESASTNQTSMYLCASSPSGGVDNEQFFGPGTRLTVL.

This clonotype has only a few counts. This chain uses TRBV7-2 with TRBJ1-5, with D possibly matching TRBD1 (5 bases). The CDR3 contains 16 residues. Germline CDR1 is SGHTA and CDR2 is FQGNSA. V was clipped by 0 bases and J by 1 base, with 10 bases between them. DNA for the CDR3: TGTGCCAGCAGCTTAGCGGGGGGTATGAGCAATCAGCCCCAGCATTTT. Protein sequence: CASSLAGGMSNQPQHF. The whole variable domain, filled in from reference TRBV7-2 and TRBJ1-5, reads GAGVSQSPSNKVTEKGKDVELRCDPISGHTALYWYRQSLGQGLEFLIYFQGNSAPDKSGLPSDRFSAERTGGSVSTLTIQRTQQEDSAVYLCASSLAGGMSNQPQHFGDGTRLSIL.

This clonotype was observed a handful of times. The rearrangement joins TRBV3-1 to TRBJ1-1; D remains unclear. V lost 0 bases and J 1 base, leaving 12 bases between the germline ends. Per the germline V gene, CDR1 is LGHDT and CDR2 is YNNKEL (reference sequence). This CDR3 region has 16 residues. The CDR3 DNA follows: TGTGCCAGCAGCCAAGATGGGGAGGGATCGAACACTGAAGCTTTCTTT. Protein sequence: CASSQDGEGSNTEAFF.

The chain is built from TRBV6-5 and TRBJ2-7; no clear D. The length of the CDR3 is 13 residues. Germline lookup yields CDR1 MNHEY and CDR2 SVGAGI. Trimming took off 0 bases at V and 7 bases at J, with 10 bases between the two ends. The CDR3 DNA follows: TGTGCCAGCAGTTACTCGGACGAAACGGAGCAGTACTTC. It translates to CASSYSDETEQYF.

This clonotype was counted at least ten times. The rearrangement uses TRBV5-1 and TRBJ1-5; 8 positions agree with TRBD1. CDR3 size: 14 residues. J lost 4 bases, V lost 4 bases, and 4 bases had no gene match. Per germline, CDR1 SGHRS and CDR2 YFSETQ. The CDR3 protein is CASSTTGDNQPQHF. CDR3 coding DNA: TGCGCCAGCAGCACGACAGGGGATAATCAGCCCCAGCATTTT.

In this sample, this clonotype turned up a few times. The chain combines TRBV6-1 with TRBJ2-2, with TRBD2 identical over 10 bases. This CDR3 is 17 amino acids long. The germline CDR1 and CDR2 sequences are MNHNS and SASEGT. J gave up 7 bases and V 6 bases, and 14 bases lay outside the gene matches. CDR3 sequence reads: CASSPYLAGASVGELFF. DNA for the CDR3: TGTGCCAGCAGCCCTTATCTAGCGGGAGCTAGCGTCGGGGAGCTGTTTTTT.

The chain couples TRBV6-5 to TRBJ1-1, with D perhaps matching TRBD1 (6 bases). There are 15 residues in the CDR3. Trimming left V 2 bases short and J 3 bases short, with 13 bases between. The V gene's germline CDR1 is MNHEY and CDR2 SVGAGI. The CDR3 is CASSYPGQPDTEAFF. As DNA, the CDR3 is TGTGCCAGCAGTTACCCAGGACAGCCAGACACTGAAGCTTTCTTT.